These 24 T cell receptor beta chains were all obtained from the same sample, sequenced in a study of cytomegalovirus exposure and HLA in healthy donors. PCR primers comprised 60 Vbeta and 13 Jbeta primers. Sequencing used immunoSEQ multiplex PCR; TCRdb keeps in-frame clones, though not all of them. This repertoire shows 99,000 or so clones, 75% to 90% found once; its top ten account for approximately 6.9%. The sequenced sample was PBMCs. The receptors derive from a man younger than 45 in good health and CMV-seropositive.

V usage is TRBV4-1 and J usage is TRBJ1-4, with no clear D. The V end was cut by 6 bases, the J end by 5 bases, with 10 bases between. Germline CDR1 MGHRA, CDR2 YSYEKL. This CDR3 spans 13 amino acids. CDR3 nucleotides: TGCGCCAGCAGGCGCGGTCGAAATGAAAAACTGTTTTTT. Its translation is CASRRGRNEKLFF.

The rearrangement links TRBV5-4 to TRBJ2-7; TRBD1 is a possible D gene (6 bases). Trimming stripped 4 bases from V and 4 bases from J, with 18 bases between. Germline lookup yields CDR1 SGHNT and CDR2 YYREEE (reference sequence). CDR3 length: 15 amino acids. CDR3 nucleotide sequence: TGTGCCAGCAGCCCCCCCGGGACAATGTCGTACGAGCAGTACTTC. Translation gives CASSPPGTMSYEQYF. Based on the CDR3 plus reference TRBV5-4 and TRBJ2-7, the full variable domain is ETGVTQSPTHLIKTRGQQVTLRCSSQSGHNTVSWYQQALGQGPQFIFQYYREEENGRGNFPPRFSGLQFPNYSSELNVNALELDDSALYLCASSPPGTMSYEQYFGPGTRLTVT.

The V call is TRBV14, the J call TRBJ1-1, with a weak D call TRBD1 (5 bases). The CDR3 totals 15 residues. V dropped 4 bases and J dropped 1 base, with 13 bases sitting between them. CDR1 and CDR2 from the germline V gene are SGHDN and FVKESK. The CDR3 bases are TGTGCCAGCAGCCCGGAAGGGAGGGGGAACACTGAAGCTTTCTTT. Protein: CASSPEGRGNTEAFF.

This clone has just a few counts. This chain connects TRBV28 to TRBJ2-7, with D maybe TRBD2 (5 bases). Looked up from germline, CDR1 is MDHEN and CDR2 is SYDVKM. There are 14 residues in the CDR3. Trimming pared 9 bases from V and 3 bases from J, leaving 18 bases between. Here the CDR3 DNA reads TGTGCCAGTTGTCAAACGGGGTCTTTCTACGAGCAGTACTTC. It yields the protein CASCQTGSFYEQYF.

The CDR3 sequence is CASSTDRQDNQPQHF. For the CDR3, the DNA is TGTGCCAGCTCAACTGATCGACAGGACAATCAGCCCCAGCATTTT. V and J are TRBV18 and TRBJ1-5; a possible D gene is TRBD1 (6 bases). CDR1 KGHSH and CDR2 LQKENI come from the germline V gene. V lost 5 bases and J 3 bases, leaving 14 bases between the germline ends. CDR3 length: 15 amino acids.

The chain carries TRBV9 and TRBJ2-7; 8 bases are shared with TRBD1. Losses at the gene ends were 4 bases for V and 3 bases for J; bases not matched to a gene: 6. Germline V gives CDR1 SGDLS, CDR2 YYNGEE. The CDR3 is made up of 14 amino acids. The CDR3 loop reads CASSIRDRHYEQYF. Written as DNA, the CDR3 is TGTGCCAGCAGCATCCGGGACAGGCACTACGAGCAGTACTTC. Variable domain in full (rest from reference TRBV9 and TRBJ2-7): DSGVTQTPKHLITATGQRVTLRCSPRSGDLSVYWYQQSLDQGLQFLIQYYNGEERAKGNILERFSAQQFPDLHSELNLSSLELGDSALYFCASSIRDRHYEQYFGPGTRLTVT.

The chain uses TRBV4-2 and TRBJ2-1; a weak D match, TRBD2 (6 bases). The CDR3 sequence is 16 residues long. V gave up 0 bases and J gave up 4 bases, with 13 bases separating them. The germline gives CDR1 LGHNA, CDR2 YNFKEQ. CDR3 residues: CASSQETGTPYNEQFF. The CDR3 coding sequence is TGTGCCAGCAGCCAAGAGACCGGGACTCCATACAATGAGCAGTTCTTC.

This chain links TRBV5-1 with TRBJ1-1; D possibly corresponds to TRBD1 (5 bases). V shed 4 bases and J shed 5 bases, with 18 bases lying between them. The CDR3 contains 15 residues. Per germline, CDR1 SGHRS and CDR2 YFSETQ. CDR3 sequence (DNA): TGCGCCAGCAGCCCGCGGATCGGGGCGGGGACTGAAGCTTTCTTT. Protein sequence: CASSPRIGAGTEAFF. Full variable domain (outside the CDR3, taken from reference TRBV5-1 and TRBJ1-1): KAGVTQTPRYLIKTRGQQVTLSCSPISGHRSVSWYQQTPGQGLQFLFEYFSETQRNKGNFPGRFSGRQFSNSRSEMNVSTLELGDSALYLCASSPRIGAGTEAFFGQGTRLTVV.

This rearrangement joins TRBV5-1 to TRBJ2-7, with 7 bases identical to TRBD1. This CDR3 region has 16 residues. The germline V gene has CDR1 SGHRS and CDR2 YFSETQ. V was clipped by 0 bases and J by 0 bases; unmatched bases: 6. The CDR3 bases are TGCGCCAGCAGCTTGGGACAGGGTTCGAGCTCCTACGAGCAGTACTTC. Protein: CASSLGQGSSSYEQYF.

This clone came up a few times. This sequence joins TRBV12-2 and TRBJ1-2; TRBD1, the table's D call, was not compared with the DNA. TRBV12-2 is deemed a pseudogene. The CDR3 length is 14 residues. The CDR3 region is CAGGTGDCSYGYTF. In nucleotides, the CDR3 is TGTGCAGGCGGGACAGGGGACTGCTCCTATGGCTACACCTTC.

The rearrangement uses TRBV27 and TRBJ2-7; maybe TRBD2 (6 bases). The germline gives CDR1 MNHEY, CDR2 SMNVEV (reference sequence). Trimming shortened V by 2 bases and J by 6 bases, and 11 bases separated the two germline ends. There are 13 residues in the CDR3. The CDR3: CASSLGGLSEQYF. The CDR3 DNA sequence: TGTGCCAGCAGTTTAGGGGGACTCTCCGAGCAGTACTTC.

Points on this clone: Other DNA sequences from this sample encode an identical CDR3 as well. The CDR3 loop is CASSPGSLNTEAFF. Written as DNA, the CDR3 is TGTGCCAGCTCACCCGGGTCCTTGAACACTGAAGCTTTCTTT. V usage is TRBV18 and J usage is TRBJ1-1; D not resolved. The CDR3 is made up of 14 amino acids. V was trimmed by 3 bases and J by 0 bases, leaving 8 bases between them. Germline values: CDR1 KGHSH, CDR2 LQKENI.

The chain links TRBV18 to TRBJ1-5; 7 bases align to TRBD1. This CDR3 region has 14 residues. The germline gives CDR1 KGHSH, CDR2 LQKENI. After removal of 1 base from V and 7 bases from J, the junction contained 4 bases not matched to a gene. CDR3 region: CASSPQGAGQPQHF. In DNA form, the CDR3 reads TGTGCCAGCTCACCACAGGGGGCTGGACAGCCCCAGCATTTT.

The table lists this clone with a few counts. The J gene is TRBJ1-2, the V gene TRBV27; TRBD1 might be the D (5 bases). The CDR3 has 15 residues. Germline CDR1 reads MNHEY; CDR2 reads SMNVEV (reference sequence). The V end was cut by 2 bases, the J end by 4 bases, with 14 bases between. The CDR3 bases are TGTGCCAGCAGTTTAGTCCAGGGTGGTGCCTATGGCTACACCTTC. The encoded protein is CASSLVQGGAYGYTF.

The rearrangement links TRBV2 to TRBJ2-2, with 10 bases matching TRBD1. V lost 6 bases, J lost 7 bases, and 11 bases stayed unmatched. The germline V gene has CDR1 SNHLY and CDR2 FYNNEI. CDR3 length equals 16 residues. Written as DNA, the CDR3 is TGTGCCAGCAGACTCGGACAGGGGGGGTCCGGCGGGGAGCTGTTTTTT. This codes for CASRLGQGGSGGELFF.

The V and J genes are TRBV6-6 and TRBJ1-1; possible D gene TRBD1, 6 bases. In germline, CDR1 is MNHNY, CDR2 SVGAGI (reference sequence). CDR3 length equals 16 residues. Trimming pared 10 bases from V and 8 bases from J, leaving 29 bases between. CDR3 residues: CATGGAGSPPTREAFF. As DNA, the CDR3 is TGTGCCACGGGGGGGGCTGGGTCCCCACCCACCCGGGAAGCTTTCTTT.

V and J are TRBV7-2 and TRBJ2-1; D is possibly TRBD2 (6 bases). Germline CDR1 is SGHTA and CDR2 is FQGNSA. This CDR3 has 14 residues. With 6 bases removed from V and 7 bases from J, the gap between germline ends came to 16 bases. The CDR3 DNA reads as TGTGCCAGCAGTTATCTGGCGGGGCGGAATGAGCAGTTCTTC. Amino acid sequence: CASSYLAGRNEQFF.

The chain recombines TRBV5-4 with TRBJ2-1, with D perhaps TRBD2 (7 bases). This CDR3 has 14 residues. The V gene's germline CDR1 is SGHNT and CDR2 YYREEE (reference sequence). Trimming removed 5 bases from V and 8 bases from J, with 17 bases in between. The CDR3 coding sequence is TGTGCCAGCAGGGGGAGGGGGGGCCGGGATGAGCAGTTCTTC. Protein sequence: CASRGRGGRDEQFF.

The rearrangement joins TRBV28 to TRBJ1-2; 9 bases agree with TRBD1. V shed 7 bases and J 2 bases; nucleotides not matched to a gene: 2. This CDR3 has 13 amino acids. The germline V gene encodes CDR1 MDHEN and CDR2 SYDVKM. The CDR3 DNA follows: TGTGCCAGCATGACAGGGGGGAACTATGGCTACACCTTC. This translates into CASMTGGNYGYTF.

The chain has TRBV5-4 and TRBJ2-1; 14 bases map to TRBD2. The CDR3 is 16 residues long. Germline CDR1 reads SGHNT; CDR2 reads YYREEE (reference sequence). J gave up 8 bases and V 4 bases, and 8 bases lay outside the gene matches. CDR3 amino acids: CASSAGLAGAGDEQFF. DNA of the CDR3: TGTGCCAGCAGCGCGGGACTAGCGGGGGCCGGGGATGAGCAGTTCTTC. Combining the CDR3 with reference TRBV5-4 and TRBJ2-1 gives the whole variable domain ETGVTQSPTHLIKTRGQQVTLRCSSQSGHNTVSWYQQALGQGPQFIFQYYREEENGRGNFPPRFSGLQFPNYSSELNVNALELDDSALYLCASSAGLAGAGDEQFFGPGTRLTVL.

CDR3 protein: CASSYSQGNSPLHF. The CDR3 DNA sequence: TGTGCCAGCAGTTACTCACAGGGAAATTCACCCCTCCACTTT. This chain uses TRBV6-5 with TRBJ1-6; D possibly corresponds to TRBD1 (6 bases). Germline V CDR1 and CDR2: MNHEY, SVGAGI. This CDR3 region has 14 residues. V lost 0 bases to trimming and J lost 7 bases, with 7 bases between them.

The sample holds one count of this clone. This sequence joins TRBV15 and TRBJ2-5, with D perhaps TRBD2 (6 bases). This CDR3 spans 16 amino acids. Germline CDR1 and CDR2: LNHNV and YYDKDF (reference sequence). V shed 0 bases and J shed 5 bases, with 16 bases lying between them. As DNA, the CDR3 is TGTGCCACCAGCAGAGAGGGGGGACTCAAGAGGGAGACCCAGTACTTC. Its protein is CATSREGGLKRETQYF.

The chain joins TRBV7-9 to TRBJ1-4; TRBD1 might be the D (5 bases). The CDR3 spans 15 residues. The germline CDR1 and CDR2 sequences are SEHNR and FQNEAQ (reference sequence). Trimming pared 5 bases from V and 0 bases from J, leaving 10 bases between. The CDR3 nucleotides read TGTGCCAGCAGCGAACAGGAGACAACTAATGAAAAACTGTTTTTT. Residues: CASSEQETTNEKLFF.

This clone was found once. One end of the junction fails to match germline, which may point to a read error. J is TRBJ1-3 and V is TRBV7-7; no definite D call. The CDR3 sequence is 14 residues long. Germline V gene sequence: CDR1 SSHAT, CDR2 FNYEAQ (reference sequence). The chain's CDR3 is CASSLSSSGNTIYF. The CDR3 DNA sequence: TGTGCTAGCAGCTTGAGTAGCTCTGGAAACACCATATATTTT.